This TCR beta chain was identified in a study of Graves' ophthalmopathy and Graves' hyperthyroidism. Study results and limitations: Ophthalmopathy versus stable hyperthyroidism: 13-signature model gave around 90% sensitivity, 81.08% specificity.

Beta-chain TCR CDR3 regions were amplified from RNA transcripts. Second-round multiplex PCR came after first-round RT-PCR with HTBI primers. One entry per CDR3 protein, called by TCRdb with MiXCR from the multiplex PCR reads. The table lists hundreds of thousands of distinct CDR3 sequences, 21% of them singletons. This clonotype was counted at least ten times. Its antigen is not identified. The CDR3 consists of 18 residues. CDR1 and CDR2 (germline): SGHDN, FVKESK. Trimming pared 4 bases from V and 0 bases from J, leaving 22 bases between. Researchers classed hyperthyroidism as stable given no ophthalmopathy within 18 months of follow-up. The hyperthyroidism patients, aged 18 to 65, had been newly diagnosed, with under 2 months' duration. Certain patients, namely those with other autoimmune diseases, uncontrolled infections, pregnancy or lactation, were excluded.

The sample comprised peripheral blood. The rearrangement joins TRBV14 to TRBJ2-7; D might be TRBD2 (6 bases). This receptor was taken from a woman aged 18 to 35 with stable Graves' hyperthyroidism. CDR3 sequence reads: CASSPNKIIADVSYEQYF. The CDR3 nucleotides read TGTGCCAGCAGCCCAAACAAGATAATAGCGGATGTCTCCTACGAGCAGTACTTC. The whole variable domain, filled in from reference TRBV14 and TRBJ2-7, reads EAGVTQFPSHSVIEKGQTVTLRCDPISGHDNLYWYRRVMGKEIKFLLHFVKESKQDESGMPNNRFLAERTGGTYSTLKVQPAELEDSGVYFCASSPNKIIADVSYEQYFGPGTRLTVT.